This record looks at one T cell receptor beta chain sequence and its context. Clones were read by immunoSEQ multiplex PCR, and TCRdb kept only the in-frame ones, dropping some. The data hold about 250,000 clones, with less than 90% observed a single time. The data stem from a study of blood T cell repertoires in COVID-19. Before being deemed recovered, Cohort 3 donors had two negative PCRs, clearance, or symptom resolution. The germline gives CDR1 MDHEN, CDR2 SYDVKM. V was pared by 5 bases and J by 7 bases, with 8 bases of the junction left unmatched. The CDR3 spans 16 residues. The source material was PBMCs or T cells enriched from blood (not recorded which). The genes are TRBV28 and TRBJ2-1, with 13 nucleotides matching TRBD2. The TCR was taken from a woman between 50 and 59 years old who had recovered from COVID-19. In DNA, the CDR3 is TGTGCCAGCAGTATCCCCCGGACTAGCGGGAGTAATGAGCAGTTCTTC. Protein: CASSIPRTSGSNEQFF.